This TCR beta chain is from a study of T-cell memory formation after mild COVID-19. Whole-study context: Across donors, TCR clusters were largely donor specific.

This clonotype was recorded at least ten times. The antigen remains unidentified. The germline V gene encodes CDR1 LGHDT and CDR2 YNNKEL (reference sequence). V was trimmed by 4 bases and J by 7 bases, leaving 19 bases between them. This CDR3 is 16 amino acids long. Study results and limitations: Memory cells collected pre-infection included some clones that later responded, suggesting cross-reactive memory joined.

Each CDR3 protein gets one entry after TCRdb re-called the 5' RACE reads with MiXCR. The repertoire consists of around 250,000 distinct CDR3 sequences, with about a sixth occurring once and the leading ten covering roughly 23%. The sequence derives from a man aged 18-30 years who had mild COVID-19 (a few samples of this study predate the infection). Cell type and time point are not known. This sequence joins TRBV3-1 and TRBJ1-4; D perhaps matches TRBD1 (6 bases). Input material: PBMCs or a T cell subset sorted from them (not recorded which). CDR3 sequence: CASSPPRGGVSEKLFF. For the CDR3, the DNA is TGTGCCAGCAGCCCTCCCCGGGGGGGCGTTAGTGAAAAACTGTTTTTT.